This TCR beta chain comes out of a study of siplizumab effects on memory and regulatory T cells. Per the germline V gene, CDR1 is SNHLY and CDR2 is FYNNEI. The J segment lost 7 bases and the V segment lost 4 bases, leaving 1 base of the junction unmatched. The CDR3 consists of 13 residues. TCRdb's table, derived via immunoSEQ multiplex PCR, lists solely in-frame clones and lacks some. Of over 80,000 clones listed, about 93% were seen once; the top ten hold around 1.5%. As to this clone: Its antigen is as yet unknown.

Study results and caveats: Contribution to the alloresponse seemed major for naive T cells, which also seemed more diverse than memory cells. Whether the proliferating Tregs (from siplizumab cultures) were suppressive was not confirmed.

The chain employs TRBV2 and TRBJ1-4; 9 bases fit TRBD1. Sequenced: non-Treg CD4+ T cells sorted from blood. The receptor was isolated from a human donor in good health. The CDR3 region is CASSVQGAEKLFF. In DNA form, the CDR3 reads TGTGCCAGCAGTGTACAGGGGGCTGAAAAACTGTTTTTT.